This T cell receptor (beta chain) originates from a study of blood T cell repertoires in COVID-19. The germline gives CDR1 ENHRY, CDR2 SYGVKD. This CDR3 spans 14 amino acids. The V end was cut by 10 bases, the J end by 0 bases, with 10 bases between. Profiling relied on immunoSEQ multiplex PCR, and the TCRdb table lists in-frame clones only, not all of them. Of 500,000 to 600,000 clones listed, approximately 91% are singletons. Patients in Seattle were enrolled during active infection, then followed longitudinally. This clone was detected only once. The TCR comes from a woman aged 45-65 years with COVID-19, enrolled during active disease. The chain is built from TRBV10-3 and TRBJ1-6; D not certain. Sequenced material: peripheral blood. CDR3 nucleotide sequence: TGTGCCAGTAGCTTTAGCTCCTATAATTCACCCCTCCACTTT. Encoded protein: CASSFSSYNSPLHF.